This record concerns one TCR beta chain sequence. Its binding antigen is unknown. Per-base quality was not reported, and no clone a single base away is much larger than it. The CDR3 goes from the cysteine to the phenylalanine over 12 residues. Only the CDR3 portion is preserved as DNA: 36 bases, with reading frame beginning at the first base. V was cut back by 5 bases and J by 8 bases, leaving a gap of 12 bases between them. CDR1 is given as SNHLY and CDR2 as FYNNEI, both from the germline V gene. This entry comes from a study of OX40 agonist ivuxolimab in advanced cancers. Looking at the study overall: The costimulatory receptor OX40 (CD134) was targeted by ivuxolimab, a fully human IgG2 agonistic monoclonal antibody. Intravenous ivuxolimab was administered to patients every 2 weeks at six dose levels: 0.01, 0.1, 0.3, 1.5, 3 and 10 mg/kg. Of the roughly 54 dose-escalation patients, hepatocellular carcinoma was present in about 20, melanoma in approximately 15, renal cell carcinoma in 9 and head and neck cancer in 9. A male proportion of around 83% and a mean age of around 60 years, ranging from 23 to 79, were recorded for the dose-escalation cohort. Prior anti-PD-1, anti-PD-L1 or anti-CTLA-4 therapy was permitted, and checkpoint inhibitors had been received by 40% to 50% of dose-escalation patients. Partial responses occurred in three dose-escalation patients: two with cutaneous melanoma and one with hepatocellular carcinoma. Peripheral TCRbeta sequencing aimed to test whether ivuxolimab altered TCR sequence diversity and caused clonal T-cell expansion. The monotherapy dose-escalation portion (N ≈ 52 patients) of the phase I ivuxolimab trial is reported in the paper. What the study reported, not specific to this receptor: After ivuxolimab, expanded clones were on average more numerous among CD8+ T cells than among CD4+ T cells. Clonal expansion of both CD4+ and CD8+ blood T cells was observed from baseline to week 6 at doses 0.1 to 3.0 mg/kg. Low levels of normalized T-cell clonal expansion were also shown by some nonresponding patients. Which antigens the clonally expanded peripheral T cells were specific for was not determined. Partial responders in the 0.1-3.0 mg/kg groups had among the lowest normalized peripheral clonal expansion, especially among CD8+ T cells.

The trial excluded patients who had a history of autoimmune disease or were on systemic immunosuppression. Peripheral blood for TCR sequencing was collected from all dose cohorts at baseline, on cycle 4 day 1, and on cycle 7 day 1. The samples were taken from a phase I, first-in-human, multicenter, open-label dose-escalation trial of ivuxolimab. Adults with locally advanced or metastatic head and neck squamous cell, hepatocellular, melanoma or renal cell carcinoma were enrolled in the trial. Before TCR sequencing, CD4+ T cells and CD8+ T cells were sorted from peripheral blood as separate populations. To sequence the TCRbeta CDR3 region, genomic DNA was isolated from the sorted cells. The immunoSEQ Assay was used to sequence the TCRbeta CDR3 regions. The source is immuneACCESS, and TCRdb retained only in-frame sequences with V and J called. Part of the clones is not carried over; for the studies checked, unresolved V genes explain less than half of this, and the remainder is unexplained. The sample table records some 70,000 clones; roughly 88% of these occur just once. The top ten clonotypes cover roughly 8.6% of the sample.

The chain employs TRBV2 and TRBJ1-1; the D gene identity is not certain. This receptor was identified in an adult with an advanced solid tumor such as melanoma, head and neck, liver or kidney cancer. The specimen comprised CD4+ or CD8+ T cells sorted from blood, sampled in a trial of the OX40 agonist ivuxolimab. The nucleotides are TGTGCCAGCAGTTTTACACAGCGGGAAGCTTTCTTT. Its translation is CASSFTQREAFF.